This T cell receptor beta chain derives from a study of T-cell reconstitution after alpha-beta-depleted transplantation in children. The study, taken as a whole, reports: Some patients owed their high day-60 TCRbeta diversity to surviving recipient T cells and thymic progenitors. Once a year had passed after transplant, T-cell counts and diversity came mostly from newly produced T cells. Where alpha-beta T cells came from about two months after transplant was reportedly several hundred expanded graft clones.

Trimming took off 3 bases at V and 8 bases at J, with 11 bases between the two ends. CDR3 length equals 13 residues. TCRbeta library preparation incorporated unique molecular identifiers. A single record per CDR3 protein comes from TCRdb applying MiXCR to the PCR reads. This sample has about 580,000 distinct CDR3 sequences; 23% occur once, and the top ten carry roughly 15%. A few counts support this clonotype. Its antigen remains unidentified. The clonotype originates from a boy in the first two years of life who had a stem cell transplant for acute myeloid leukemia, so the T cells may come from the graft donor. The chain joins TRBV12-3 or TRBV12-4 to TRBJ2-1; D unresolved. The input for sequencing was PBMCs, mostly from graft donor cells, taken 360 days after TCRalphabeta/CD19-depleted stem cell transplant. CDR3 loop: CASSFRPRDEQFF. DNA of the CDR3: TGTGCCAGCAGTTTTCGCCCTAGGGATGAGCAGTTCTTC.